Below are 3 T cell receptor beta chains sequenced from a single sample in a study of blood T cell repertoires in COVID-19. Sequencing was performed with immunoSEQ multiplex PCR; in TCRdb, only in-frame clones are kept and a portion is missing. The data show about 310,000 clones, approximately 91% seen once. The sample comprised PBMCs or T cells enriched from blood (not recorded which). These receptors were collected from a woman aged 35 to 49 who had recovered from COVID-19.

The V gene is TRBV5-4, the J gene TRBJ2-7, with D perhaps TRBD2 (5 bases). The CDR3 is made up of 11 amino acids. Germline CDR1 and CDR2: SGHNT and YYREEE (reference sequence). V lost 10 bases and J lost 5, with 13 bases in between. This CDR3 is CAFRGFNEQYF. CDR3 bases: TGTGCCTTCAGAGGGTTCAACGAGCAGTACTTC.

This rearrangement joins TRBV25-1 to TRBJ2-5, with D perhaps TRBD2 (6 bases). The CDR3 runs to 14 residues. Deletions cut 4 bases from V and 5 bases from J, with 14 bases between. The V gene's germline CDR1 is MGHDK and CDR2 SYGVNS. CDR3 protein: CASSVTVEGETQYF. The CDR3 nucleotides are TGTGCCAGCAGTGTGACGGTGGAGGGGGAGACCCAGTACTTC.

This chain uses TRBV7-9 with TRBJ2-7; D possibly corresponds to TRBD2 (6 bases). Trimming left V 6 bases short and J 5 bases short, with 11 bases between. Germline CDR1 reads SEHNR; CDR2 reads FQNEAQ (reference sequence). CDR3 size: 12 residues. CDR3 sequence (DNA): TGTGCCAGCAGTATAACTAGCAACGAGCAGTACTTC. Encoded protein: CASSITSNEQYF.